One and the same sample provided the 26 T cell receptor beta chains below, sequenced in a study of spatial heterogeneity in lung cancer. TCRdb ran MiXCR on the 5' RACE reads and lists one entry per CDR3 protein. Of 95,000 to 130,000 distinct CDR3 sequences in the sample, more than 9% were seen once. Time point denoted: blood at routine non-recurrence follow-up after resection. Frozen PBMC, nontumor lung or tumor provided whole RNA, which was sequenced unsorted. Specimen: PBMCs, collected at follow-up. These receptors were collected from a male donor with early-stage non-small cell lung cancer.

This clonotype was observed at least ten times. The V gene is TRBV7-2, the J gene TRBJ1-2; tentative D call: TRBD1 (6 bases). CDR3 length equals 15 residues. From germline, CDR1 is SGHTA and CDR2 FQGNSA. Trimming stripped 2 bases from V and 2 bases from J, with 12 bases between. For the CDR3, the DNA is TGTGCCAGCAGCTTAATATCGGGGGCGAACTATGGCTACACCTTC. This sequence encodes CASSLISGANYGYTF.

This clonotype showed up just a few times. A junction boundary mismatches the germline segment, possibly from a read error. CDR3 amino acids: CAIRPQLKETSGGSF. Here the CDR3 DNA reads TGTGCCATCAGGCCCCAGCTTAAGGAGACTAGCGGGGGAAGTTTC. The chain has TRBV10-3 and TRBJ2-7, with TRBD2 identical over 12 bases. The germline gives CDR1 ENHRY, CDR2 SYGVKD. There are 15 residues in the CDR3.

V and J are TRBV28 and TRBJ2-5; D might be TRBD2 (6 bases). The germline V gene encodes CDR1 MDHEN and CDR2 SYDVKM. The CDR3 runs to 13 residues. V lost 5 bases, J lost 9 bases, and 16 bases lay in between. The CDR3 loop is CASSPPSAPAQYF. The CDR3 DNA follows: TGTGCCAGCAGTCCACCTAGCGCGCCGGCCCAGTACTTC.

This chain links TRBV4-3 with TRBJ2-4; a weak D match, TRBD1 (6 bases). Germline CDR1 LGHNA, CDR2 YSLEER. The CDR3 is 18 amino acids. V was trimmed by 0 bases and J by 2 bases, leaving 17 bases between them. CDR3 in amino acids: CASSQDQGGRVTKNIQYF. DNA for the CDR3: TGCGCCAGCAGCCAAGATCAAGGGGGACGGGTAACCAAAAACATTCAGTACTTC.

The chain recombines TRBV4-1 with TRBJ2-3; 7 bases fit TRBD2. The CDR3 runs to 15 residues. The junction had 7 bases not matched to a gene; V was cut back by 5 bases and J by 2 bases. The germline CDR1 and CDR2 sequences are MGHRA and YSYEKL. The CDR3 sequence: CASSGRGDLTDTQYF. Here the CDR3 DNA reads TGCGCCAGCAGCGGTCGGGGGGACCTCACAGATACGCAGTATTTT.

This clonotype has a handful of counts. V is TRBV5-8 and J is TRBJ2-7; TRBD1 agrees at 9 bases. The CDR3 sequence is 13 residues long. Looked up from germline, CDR1 is SGHTS and CDR2 is YDEGEE. V trimming: 3 bases; J trimming: 8 bases; junction bases outside the gene matches: 6. The CDR3 here is CASSSDRGLKQYF. The CDR3 coding sequence is TGTGCCAGCAGCTCGGACAGGGGCTTGAAGCAGTACTTC.

This clonotype came up many times. The CDR3 DNA follows: TGTGCCAGCAGGGGGGGGCTCTCCTACGAGCAGTACTTC. Protein: CASRGGLSYEQYF. This chain joins TRBV27 and TRBJ2-7; possibly TRBD2 for D (7 bases). V lost 6 bases and J lost 0, with 9 bases in between. The CDR3 runs 13 residues. Germline V gives CDR1 MNHEY, CDR2 SMNVEV (reference sequence).

The V call is TRBV27, the J call TRBJ2-1; no reliable D call. Germline assignment: CDR1 MNHEY and CDR2 SMNVEV (reference sequence). The germline V and J ends were trimmed by 6 bases and 0 bases, with 12 bases remaining between them. The CDR3 contains 15 residues. CDR3 sequence: CASRSLPSSYNEQFF. In nucleotides, the CDR3 is TGTGCCAGCAGAAGCCTCCCGAGCTCCTACAATGAGCAGTTCTTC.

This clonotype was found a few times. The chain recombines TRBV29-1 with TRBJ2-1; TRBD1 agrees at 7 bases. This CDR3 has 14 residues. The J segment lost 2 bases and the V segment lost 4 bases, leaving 5 bases of the junction unmatched. Looked up from germline, CDR1 is SQVTM and CDR2 is ANQGSEA. The CDR3 loop reads CSVVQGTPYNEQFF. CDR3 nucleotides: TGCAGCGTTGTACAGGGGACCCCCTACAATGAGCAGTTCTTC.

The chain employs TRBV7-3 and TRBJ2-2; TRBD1 might be the D (5 bases). V was cut by 2 bases and J by 4 bases, with 17 bases left in between. The CDR3 totals 17 residues. The germline V gene has CDR1 SGHTA and CDR2 FQGTGA. CDR3 sequence: CASSLEVLPQGTGELFF. The CDR3 DNA reads TGTGCCAGCAGCTTAGAGGTCCTACCCCAGGGCACCGGGGAGCTGTTTTTT.

This clonotype was seen ten or more times. The chain carries TRBV18 and TRBJ1-2, with D possibly matching TRBD1 (5 bases). The length of the CDR3 is 15 residues. From germline, CDR1 is KGHSH and CDR2 LQKENI. V dropped 3 bases and J dropped 4 bases, with 15 bases sitting between them. CDR3: CASSPTRTSLYGYTF. Here the CDR3 DNA reads TGTGCCAGCTCACCTACTCGGACATCCCTCTATGGCTACACCTTC.

J is TRBJ2-1 and V is TRBV5-4, with a possible D match to TRBD1 (5 bases). Germline CDR1 is SGHNT and CDR2 is YYREEE (reference sequence). The CDR3 consists of 15 residues. Trimming stripped 0 bases from V and 6 bases from J, with 13 bases between. The CDR3 nucleotides are TGTGCCAGCAGCTTGGGGACCAAGCAGGGCAATGAGCAGTTCTTC. Protein: CASSLGTKQGNEQFF.

This clonotype came up a few times. The CDR3 sequence: CASSLVRSNTGELFF. In DNA form, the CDR3 reads TGTGCCAGCAGCTTGGTACGGTCGAACACCGGGGAGCTGTTTTTT. The chain uses TRBV5-5 and TRBJ2-2, with D unclear. Trimming stripped 0 bases from V and 0 bases from J, with 6 bases between. CDR1 and CDR2 from the germline V gene are SGHKS and YYEKEE (reference sequence). The CDR3 is made up of 15 amino acids.

This clonotype was counted at least ten times. The gene calls are TRBV4-3 and TRBJ1-5; D not certain. CDR1 and CDR2 from the germline V gene are LGHNA and YSLEER. This CDR3 spans 13 amino acids. The germline V and J ends were trimmed by 1 base and 3 bases, with 4 bases remaining between them. CDR3 sequence: CASSQGLNQPQHF. As DNA, the CDR3 is TGCGCCAGCAGCCAAGGGCTCAATCAGCCCCAGCATTTT.

The table lists this clonotype with many counts. V is TRBV7-8 and J is TRBJ1-5; D is undetermined. The V end was cut by 0 bases, the J end by 3 bases, with 9 bases between. The germline V gene encodes CDR1 SGHVS and CDR2 FQNEAQ. The CDR3 is 15 amino acids. CDR3 in amino acids: CASSLADYSNQPQHF. CDR3 in DNA: TGTGCCAGCAGCTTAGCCGACTACTCCAATCAGCCCCAGCATTTT.

This clonotype was seen many times. CDR3 protein: CSVVEVRDTQYF. CDR3 DNA: TGCAGCGTTGTGGAAGTCAGGGATACGCAGTATTTT. This chain uses TRBV29-1 with TRBJ2-3; D uncertain. CDR1 is SQVTM, CDR2 ANQGSEA, per germline. V was shortened by 4 bases and J by 6 bases, with 11 bases between the two germline ends. The CDR3 has 12 residues.

There are a few counts of this clonotype. The chain links TRBV28 to TRBJ1-2; 7 bases align to TRBD1. V trimming: 2 bases; J trimming: 0 bases; junction bases outside the gene matches: 6. Germline values: CDR1 MDHEN, CDR2 SYDVKM. The CDR3 runs to 16 residues. The CDR3 reads CASSLRTGASNYGYTF. The CDR3 coding sequence is TGTGCCAGCAGTTTACGTACAGGGGCCTCTAACTATGGCTACACCTTC.

This clonotype was found a few times. V usage is TRBV3-1 and J usage is TRBJ2-7; 9 bases are shared with TRBD1. Germline V gene lookup returns CDR1 LGHDT and CDR2 YNNKEL (reference sequence). The CDR3 length is 16 residues. V trimming: 2 bases; J trimming: 0 bases; junction bases outside the gene matches: 5. The chain's CDR3 is CASSQITGGVSYEQYF. For the CDR3, the DNA is TGTGCCAGCAGCCAAATAACAGGGGGCGTCTCCTACGAGCAGTACTTC.

This clonotype was seen a handful of times. J is TRBJ2-7 and V is TRBV20-1, with D maybe TRBD2 (5 bases). Trimming stripped 0 bases from V and 2 bases from J, with 5 bases between. This CDR3 region has 12 residues. CDR1 is DFQATT and CDR2 is SNEGSKA in the germline V gene (reference sequence). The CDR3 DNA reads TGCAGTGCTAGAGAAGCGGCCTACGAGCAGTACTTC. This gives the protein CSAREAAYEQYF.

The sample holds a few counts of this clonotype. V gene TRBV4-2 combines with J gene TRBJ2-1; D is undetermined. CDR3 size: 16 residues. Germline values: CDR1 LGHNA, CDR2 YNFKEQ. Trimming cost V 1 base and J 0 bases, with 10 bases left between them. CDR3 protein: CASSQGEYPSYNEQFF. The CDR3 nucleotides read TGTGCCAGCAGCCAAGGAGAGTACCCCTCCTACAATGAGCAGTTCTTC.

Many counts were recorded for this clonotype. V usage is TRBV12-3 or TRBV12-4 and J usage is TRBJ2-5, with 14 nucleotides matching TRBD2. V was pared by 4 bases and J by 4 bases, with 8 bases of the junction left unmatched. The CDR3 is 17 residues long. The CDR3, as DNA: TGTGCCAGCAGTTCCGGGACTAGCGGGGGCGGGTCAGAGACCCAGTACTTC. Its protein product is CASSSGTSGGGSETQYF.

This clonotype turned up a few times. The CDR3: CASSPLVSGDYNEQFF. CDR3 DNA: TGTGCCAGCTCACCCTTGGTTAGCGGAGACTACAATGAGCAGTTCTTC. The genes are TRBV2 and TRBJ2-1; the D gene is possibly TRBD2 (6 bases). CDR1 SNHLY and CDR2 FYNNEI come from the germline V gene. The V gene lost 8 bases and the J gene lost 3 bases, with 20 bases spanning the gap. The CDR3 loop spans 16 amino acids. The whole variable domain, filled in from reference TRBV2 and TRBJ2-1, reads EPEVTQTPSHQVTQMGQEVILRCVPISNHLYFYWYRQILGQKVEFLVSFYNNEISEKSEIFDDQFSVERPDGSNFTLKIRSTKLEDSAMYFCASSPLVSGDYNEQFFGPGTRLTVL.

This clonotype was detected only a few times. V gene TRBV20-1 combines with J gene TRBJ2-2, with D possibly being TRBD1 (5 bases). This CDR3 has 16 amino acids. CDR1 DFQATT and CDR2 SNEGSKA come from the germline V gene (reference sequence). The ends were cut back, 6 bases at V and 9 bases at J, with 26 bases in the middle. This CDR3 reads CSANTVGMGHGRELFF. CDR3 DNA: TGCAGTGCCAACACAGTTGGGATGGGGCATGGCAGGGAGCTGTTTTTT.

This clonotype came up a few times. The chain is built from TRBV6-5 and TRBJ2-7; 7 bases map to TRBD1. The V gene end was trimmed by 4 bases and the J gene end by 3 bases; junction bases not matched to a gene: 6. The CDR3 totals 14 residues. The V gene's germline CDR1 is MNHEY and CDR2 SVGAGI. CDR3 amino acids: CASSLGTALYEQYF. The CDR3 bases are TGTGCCAGCAGTTTAGGGACAGCACTCTACGAGCAGTACTTC.

This clonotype appeared a few times. The DNA of the CDR3 is TGTGCCAGCAGCTTGGGTAGCGGGGCCAAATACAATGAGCAGTTCTTC. It yields the protein CASSLGSGAKYNEQFF. V is TRBV5-4 and J is TRBJ2-1; 8 nucleotides agree with TRBD2. The germline gives CDR1 SGHNT, CDR2 YYREEE (reference sequence). V trimming: 0 bases; J trimming: 4 bases; junction bases outside the gene matches: 6. The CDR3 is 16 amino acids.

This clonotype was counted many times. This chain uses TRBV7-2 with TRBJ2-1; D is unresolved. The CDR3 spans 14 residues. The germline gives CDR1 SGHTA, CDR2 FQGNSA. V lost 2 bases, J lost 3 bases, and 8 bases lay in between. The CDR3 loop is CASSLQELYNEQFF. For the CDR3, the DNA is TGTGCCAGCAGCTTACAGGAACTCTACAATGAGCAGTTCTTC.